The clone carrying this TCR beta chain has only a few counts. What it binds is not known. The source of the sample is a study of vaccination and CD4 T cells after COVID-19. Whole-study context: Overlapping peptides covering the spike proteins of SARS-CoV-2, HCoV-NL63, HCoV-OC43 and HCoV-229E were added to stimulate cells.

Documented treatment: roughly 10-day PBMC culture with coronavirus spike peptide pools or control peptides (ViraFEST assay). Culture of about 1.8 million PBMCs per well took place with around 10 IU/ml IL-2 and 9 to 10 ug/ml peptide pools. This CDR3 has 16 residues. Germline CDR1 SGHTA, CDR2 FQGTGA. The trim removed 4 bases at V and 7 bases at J, leaving 10 bases unmatched. Cultured CD4+ T cells had their DNA profiled by the Oncomine TCR Beta short-read assay. TCRdb recomputed calls from the PCR reads with MiXCR, one row per CDR3 protein. The profile covers about 14,000 distinct CDR3 sequences, with around 57% appearing a single time and 11% to 15% taken by the ten largest.

Sample: CD4+ T cells from blood, cultured in vitro. This chain uses TRBV7-3 with TRBJ1-5, with 10 nucleotides matching TRBD1. This clonotype originated in a human donor who had recovered from COVID-19. The CDR3 bases are TGTGCCAGCAGCTCTCCGCCCGGGACAGGGGTACAGCCCCAGCATTTT. As protein: CASSSPPGTGVQPQHF.